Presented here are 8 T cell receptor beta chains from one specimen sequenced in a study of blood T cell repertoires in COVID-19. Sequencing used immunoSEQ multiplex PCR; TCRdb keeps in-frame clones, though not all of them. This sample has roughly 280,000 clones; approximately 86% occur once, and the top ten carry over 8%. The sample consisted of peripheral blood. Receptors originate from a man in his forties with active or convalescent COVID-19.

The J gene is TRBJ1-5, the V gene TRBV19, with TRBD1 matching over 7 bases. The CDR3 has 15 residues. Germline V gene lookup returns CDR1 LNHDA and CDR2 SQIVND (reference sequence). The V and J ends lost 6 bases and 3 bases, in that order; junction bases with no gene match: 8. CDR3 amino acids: CASRGDRAFNQPQHF. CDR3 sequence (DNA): TGTGCCAGTAGAGGAGACAGGGCCTTCAATCAGCCCCAGCATTTT.

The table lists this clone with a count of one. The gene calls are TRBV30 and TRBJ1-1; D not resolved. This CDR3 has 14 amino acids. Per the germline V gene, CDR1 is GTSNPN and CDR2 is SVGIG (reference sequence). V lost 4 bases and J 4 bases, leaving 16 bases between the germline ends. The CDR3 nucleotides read TGTGCCTGGAATTTAAGAGGGCTTGGCACTGAAGCTTTCTTT. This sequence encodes CAWNLRGLGTEAFF.

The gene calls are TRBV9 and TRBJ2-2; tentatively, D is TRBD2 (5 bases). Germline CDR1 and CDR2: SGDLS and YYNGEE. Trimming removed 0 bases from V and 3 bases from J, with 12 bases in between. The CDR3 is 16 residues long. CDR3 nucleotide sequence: TGTGCCAGCAGCGTAGACCCTAGCTCGGACACCGGGGAGCTGTTTTTT. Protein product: CASSVDPSSDTGELFF.

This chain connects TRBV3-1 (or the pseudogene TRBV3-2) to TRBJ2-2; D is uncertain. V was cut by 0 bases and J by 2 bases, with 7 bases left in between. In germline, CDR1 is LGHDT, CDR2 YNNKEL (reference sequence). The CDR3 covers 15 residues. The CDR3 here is CASSQDSHNTGELFF. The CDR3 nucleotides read TGTGCCAGCAGCCAAGATTCCCATAACACCGGGGAGCTGTTTTTT.

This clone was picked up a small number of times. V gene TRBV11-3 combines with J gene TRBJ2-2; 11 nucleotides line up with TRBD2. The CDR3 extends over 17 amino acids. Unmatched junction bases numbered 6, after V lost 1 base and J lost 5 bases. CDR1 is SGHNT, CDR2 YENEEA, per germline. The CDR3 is CASSLVVLAGVTGELFF. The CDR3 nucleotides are TGTGCCAGCAGCTTAGTCGTACTAGCGGGAGTTACCGGGGAGCTGTTTTTT.

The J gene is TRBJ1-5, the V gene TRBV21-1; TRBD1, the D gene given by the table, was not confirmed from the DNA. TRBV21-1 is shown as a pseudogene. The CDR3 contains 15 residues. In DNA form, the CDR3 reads TGTGCCAGCAGCAACTTGGACAGGGCAGGTCAGCCCCAGCATTTT. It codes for CASSNLDRAGQPQHF.

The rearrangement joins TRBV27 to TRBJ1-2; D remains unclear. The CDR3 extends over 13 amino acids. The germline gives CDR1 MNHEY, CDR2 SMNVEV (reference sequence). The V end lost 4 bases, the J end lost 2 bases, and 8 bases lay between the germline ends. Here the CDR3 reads CASSSQVNYGYTF. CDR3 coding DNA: TGTGCCAGCAGTTCTCAGGTGAACTATGGCTACACCTTC.

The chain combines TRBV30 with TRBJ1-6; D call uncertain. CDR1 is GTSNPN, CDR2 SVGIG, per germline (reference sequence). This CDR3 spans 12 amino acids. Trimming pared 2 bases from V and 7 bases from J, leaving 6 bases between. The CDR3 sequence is CAWSKENSPLHF. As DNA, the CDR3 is TGTGCCTGGAGTAAAGAGAATTCACCCCTCCACTTT.